This entry lists 9 T cell receptor beta chains sequenced from one sample in a study of cytomegalovirus exposure and HLA in healthy donors. PCR was performed using 60 Vbeta and 13 Jbeta primers. Assay used: immunoSEQ multiplex PCR; TCRdb lists only in-frame clones, some missing. The sample has 85,000 to 100,000 clones, 80% seen once. Sample: PBMCs. These receptors all stem from a man aged 25-45 years in good health and CMV-seronegative.

This sequence joins TRBV14 and TRBJ2-7; 12 bases are a match to TRBD2. The CDR3 loop spans 18 amino acids. V trimming: 3 bases; J trimming: 2 bases; junction bases outside the gene matches: 11. Germline values: CDR1 SGHDN, CDR2 FVKESK. The CDR3 DNA reads TGTGCCAGCAGCCAGGACTCAGGACTAGCGGGACGGACCTACGAGCAGTACTTC. Translated, it gives CASSQDSGLAGRTYEQYF.

This clone was detected a few times. The chain carries TRBV18 and TRBJ1-5; the D gene is possibly TRBD1 (5 bases). The CDR3 runs 15 residues. V was clipped by 1 base and J by 0 bases, with 7 bases between them. The germline gives CDR1 KGHSH, CDR2 LQKENI. CDR3 sequence: CASSPRQSSNQPQHF. Here the CDR3 DNA reads TGTGCCAGCTCACCACGACAGAGTAGCAATCAGCCCCAGCATTTT.

The J gene is TRBJ1-5, the V gene TRBV5-5; tentatively, D is TRBD1 (6 bases). CDR3 length equals 16 residues. CDR1 and CDR2 from the germline V gene are SGHKS and YYEKEE (reference sequence). Trimming took off 0 bases at V and 7 bases at J, with 17 bases between the two ends. The CDR3 nucleotides read TGTGCCAGCAGCTTGGTGGTCAGGGGTTCGGGACAGCCCCAGCATTTT. Its protein product is CASSLVVRGSGQPQHF.

V usage is TRBV25-1 and J usage is TRBJ2-1; 12 bases match TRBD2. The germline gives CDR1 MGHDK, CDR2 SYGVNS. The CDR3 has 15 amino acids. J lost 9 bases, V lost 6 bases, and 9 bases had no gene match. Here the CDR3 reads CASSQTSGSLGEQFF. The CDR3 nucleotides are TGTGCCAGCAGCCAGACTAGCGGGAGCTTGGGTGAGCAGTTCTTC.

The genes are TRBV6-5 and TRBJ1-1; no clear D. This CDR3 spans 14 amino acids. The V end lost 2 bases, the J end lost 0 bases, and 7 bases lay between the germline ends. Germline CDR1 is MNHEY and CDR2 is SVGAGI. The CDR3 coding sequence is TGTGCCAGCAGTTACAAAATCTTGAACACTGAAGCTTTCTTT. Amino acid sequence: CASSYKILNTEAFF.

CDR3 protein: CSVGDSRNEKLFF. DNA of the CDR3: TGCAGCGTTGGGGACAGCCGTAATGAAAAACTGTTTTTT. The gene calls are TRBV29-1 and TRBJ1-4; 7 bases are shared with TRBD1. V lost 4 bases to trimming and J lost 4 bases; unmatched junction nucleotides: 3. Germline V gives CDR1 SQVTM, CDR2 ANQGSEA. The CDR3 consists of 13 residues.

The V call is TRBV7-9, the J call TRBJ1-1; a weak D match, TRBD1 (6 bases). The CDR3 has 15 amino acids. Germline CDR1 is SEHNR and CDR2 is FQNEAQ (reference sequence). V was trimmed by 5 bases and J by 7 bases, leaving 20 bases between them. CDR3 in DNA: TGTGCCAGCAGCGCTCCCGGGACAACTTTCCTTGAAGCTTTCTTT. Residues: CASSAPGTTFLEAFF. The full variable domain, in which reference TRBV7-9 and TRBJ1-1 provide the parts outside the CDR3, is DTGVSQNPRHKITKRGQNVTFRCDPISEHNRLYWYRQTLGQGPEFLTYFQNEAQLEKSRLLSDRFSAERPKGSFSTLEIQRTEQGDSAMYLCASSAPGTTFLEAFFGQGTRLTVV.

This chain joins TRBV30 and TRBJ2-2; the match to TRBD1 covers 7 bases. Trimming cost V 0 bases and J 8 bases; bases outside gene matches: 6. The length of the CDR3 is 14 residues. Germline-derived CDR1 and CDR2 are GTSNPN and SVGIG (reference sequence). The CDR3 DNA reads as TGTGCCTGGAGTGTCTTACAGGGGATGGGGGAGCTGTTTTTT. It encodes CAWSVLQGMGELFF.

This chain connects TRBV6-1 to TRBJ2-2, with 9 bases lining up with TRBD2. The V gene end was trimmed by 1 base and the J gene end by 3 bases; junction bases not matched to a gene: 0. The CDR3 is 15 residues long. Per germline, CDR1 MNHNS and CDR2 SASEGT. CDR3 in DNA: TGTGCCAGCAGTGAAGGGACTAGCGACACCGGGGAGCTGTTTTTT. It specifies CASSEGTSDTGELFF.